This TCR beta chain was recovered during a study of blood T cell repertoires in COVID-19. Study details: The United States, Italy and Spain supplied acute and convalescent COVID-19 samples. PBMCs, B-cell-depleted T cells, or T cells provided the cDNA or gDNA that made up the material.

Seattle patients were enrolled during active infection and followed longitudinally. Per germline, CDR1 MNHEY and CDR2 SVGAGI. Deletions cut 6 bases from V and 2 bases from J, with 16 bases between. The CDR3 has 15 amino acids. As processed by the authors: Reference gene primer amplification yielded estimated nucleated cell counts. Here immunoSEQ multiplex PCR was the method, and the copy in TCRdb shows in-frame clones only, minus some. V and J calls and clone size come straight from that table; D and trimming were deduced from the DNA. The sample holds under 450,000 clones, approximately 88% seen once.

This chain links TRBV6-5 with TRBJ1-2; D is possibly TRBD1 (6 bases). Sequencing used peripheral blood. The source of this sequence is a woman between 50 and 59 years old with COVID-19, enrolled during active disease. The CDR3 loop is CASRSKQGINYGYTF. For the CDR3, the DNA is TGTGCCAGCAGATCAAAACAGGGAATCAACTATGGCTACACCTTC.